The sequence of this TCR beta chain was determined in a study of blood T cells in healthy people across ages. The second PCR ran roughly 7 to 11 cycles with a sample-barcoded 5' primer and J-beta primers. TCRdb itself ran the 5' RACE reads through MiXCR, one entry per CDR3 protein. Among some 760,000 distinct CDR3 sequences, 20% to 25% were seen once, and the ten largest hold 9.4%. Donor samples were obtained from healthy Caucasian individuals from Russia, aged about 6 to 100. Per individual sample, total RNA of at least 5.5 micrograms was extracted. The same sample was also used in a study of T cells of mothers and their children. This second report adds: It was through the M1S primer of the second PCR that sample barcodes and 2-4 random nucleotides were added.

Sequenced sample: blood. The source is a boy between 10 and 17 years old in good health.

CDR3 region: CARTGTQGANYGYTF. CDR3 in DNA: TGTGCCAGAACCGGGACCCAGGGGGCAAACTATGGCTACACCTTC. The V call is TRBV12-3 or TRBV12-4, the J call TRBJ1-2; 8 bases are shared with TRBD1. The CDR3 has 15 residues. The trim removed 9 bases at V and 2 bases at J, leaving 11 bases unmatched.